The 8 T cell receptor beta chains listed next were all sequenced from one sample in a study of vaccination and CD4 T cells after COVID-19. TCRdb redid the calling of the PCR reads with MiXCR, one entry per CDR3 protein. The table lists some 20,000 distinct CDR3 sequences, about 60% of them singletons. Sequences were derived from CD4+ T cells from blood, sampled after SARS-CoV-2 vaccination. The source is a human donor who had recovered from COVID-19.

This chain joins TRBV29-1 and TRBJ2-5, with D perhaps assigned TRBD1 or TRBD2 (6 bases each). The CDR3 length is 18 residues. V gave up 1 base and J gave up 3 bases, with 24 bases separating them. Germline V CDR1 and CDR2: SQVTM, ANQGSEA. The CDR3 reads CSVEVWVGDSGQKETQYF. DNA for the CDR3: TGCAGCGTTGAAGTTTGGGTAGGGGACTCAGGACAGAAAGAGACCCAGTACTTC.

V usage is TRBV19 and J usage is TRBJ2-7, with a weak D call TRBD2 (6 bases). The length of the CDR3 is 14 residues. The ends were cut back, 5 bases at V and 4 bases at J, with 15 bases in the middle. The germline CDR1 and CDR2 sequences are LNHDA and SQIVND (reference sequence). CDR3 nucleotide sequence: TGTGCCAGTAGTGTGGCCGGGACTGGGTACGAGCAGTACTTC. It codes for CASSVAGTGYEQYF.

V gene TRBV20-1 combines with J gene TRBJ1-5, with D tentatively TRBD1 (5 bases). The V end was cut by 0 bases, the J end by 2 bases, with 14 bases between. There are 16 residues in the CDR3. Germline loops: CDR1 DFQATT, CDR2 SNEGSKA (reference sequence). The CDR3 protein is CSARDLRGMGNQPQHF. The CDR3, as DNA: TGCAGTGCTAGAGATCTCCGGGGGATGGGCAATCAGCCCCAGCATTTT.

The V call is TRBV20-1, the J call TRBJ1-1; the D is unclear. The germline V gene encodes CDR1 DFQATT and CDR2 SNEGSKA (reference sequence). The CDR3 extends over 12 amino acids. Trimming removed 7 bases at V and 1 base at J, with 10 bases between. CDR3 DNA sequence: TGCAGTGGCCGGGAGGGGAACACTGAAGCTTTCTTT. Its protein product is CSGREGNTEAFF.

The rearrangement uses TRBV19 and TRBJ1-2, with D uncertain. The V gene lost 5 bases and the J gene lost 5 bases, with 12 bases spanning the gap. The CDR3 covers 13 residues. Germline lookup yields CDR1 LNHDA and CDR2 SQIVND (reference sequence). In DNA, the CDR3 is TGTGCCAGTAGTGACGGTGCTGGATATGGCTACACCTTC. Translation gives CASSDGAGYGYTF.

Only a few counts were recorded for this clonotype. This chain connects TRBV20-1 to TRBJ2-7; D possibly corresponds to TRBD1 (6 bases). The V end lost 2 bases, the J end lost 4 bases, and 12 bases lay between the germline ends. Germline values: CDR1 DFQATT, CDR2 SNEGSKA (reference sequence). The CDR3 is made up of 13 amino acids. The CDR3 bases are TGCAGTGCTAGATTACAGGGAGTGTACGAGCAGTACTTC. As protein: CSARLQGVYEQYF.

The chain couples TRBV6-2 or TRBV6-3 to TRBJ2-6, with 8 nucleotides matching TRBD1. V shed 6 bases and J 1 base; nucleotides not matched to a gene: 5. Germline V gene lookup returns CDR1 MNHEY and CDR2 SVGEGT. The CDR3 length is 16 residues. The CDR3 DNA sequence: TGTGCCAGCAGCAACACAGGGGGTTCTGGGGCCAACGTCCTGACTTTC. The encoded protein is CASSNTGGSGANVLTF.

This chain links TRBV20-1 with TRBJ2-7; D is unresolved. Germline-derived CDR1 and CDR2 are DFQATT and SNEGSKA (reference sequence). V lost 3 bases and J lost 2, with 11 bases in between. CDR3 length equals 13 residues. CDR3 DNA sequence: TGCAGTGCTAGTCACTCTTCGACCTACGAGCAGTACTTC. This encodes CSASHSSTYEQYF.